This TCR beta chain stems from a study of CD8+ T cells in alopecia areata. Isolated RNA was reverse transcribed into cDNA used as the sequencing template. TCRdb's copy holds only in-frame clones and misses some; the assay was immunoSEQ multiplex PCR. The table shows 80,000 or so clones, with around 65% occurring only once. The CDR3 is 11 residues long. V was trimmed by 9 bases and J by 10 bases, leaving 15 bases between them. Germline loops: CDR1 LNHDA, CDR2 SQIVND (reference sequence). The sample's treatment: oral pan-JAK inhibitor, 5-10 mg twice daily. Sample: CD8+ T cells sorted from blood, taken at week 24, from a patient treated with tofacitinib. This receptor was identified in a human donor with alopecia areata. This chain connects TRBV19 to TRBJ1-1; no clear D gene. The DNA for the CDR3 is TGTGCCAGCCAGACCTCGGTGGTAGCTTTCTTT. This encodes CASQTSVVAFF. Together with reference TRBV19 and TRBJ1-1, the CDR3 gives the full variable domain: DGGITQSPKYLFRKEGQNVTLSCEQNLNHDAMYWYRQDPGQGLRLIYYSQIVNDFQKGDIAEGYSVSREKKESFPLTVTSAQKNPTAFYLCASQTSVVAFFGQGTRLTVV.